This T cell receptor (beta chain) was recorded in a study of cytomegalovirus exposure and HLA in healthy donors. CDR1 SNHLY and CDR2 FYNNEI come from the germline V gene. CDR3 length equals 21 residues. J gave up 3 bases and V 0 bases, and 21 bases lay outside the gene matches. PCR primers comprised 60 Vbeta and 13 Jbeta primers. The protocol was immunoSEQ multiplex PCR, while the TCRdb copy is restricted to in-frame clones and leaves out a portion. The table lists approximately 150,000 clones, 68% of them singletons. The sequenced sample consisted of PBMCs. This chain uses TRBV2 with TRBJ2-7; 9 bases are a match to TRBD2. This TCR was recovered from a woman aged 18-29 years in good health and CMV-seropositive. The CDR3: CASSEAILRAGGSAGFYEQYF. The DNA of the CDR3 is TGTGCCAGCAGTGAAGCCATCCTTCGAGCGGGGGGTTCGGCGGGCTTCTACGAGCAGTACTTC.